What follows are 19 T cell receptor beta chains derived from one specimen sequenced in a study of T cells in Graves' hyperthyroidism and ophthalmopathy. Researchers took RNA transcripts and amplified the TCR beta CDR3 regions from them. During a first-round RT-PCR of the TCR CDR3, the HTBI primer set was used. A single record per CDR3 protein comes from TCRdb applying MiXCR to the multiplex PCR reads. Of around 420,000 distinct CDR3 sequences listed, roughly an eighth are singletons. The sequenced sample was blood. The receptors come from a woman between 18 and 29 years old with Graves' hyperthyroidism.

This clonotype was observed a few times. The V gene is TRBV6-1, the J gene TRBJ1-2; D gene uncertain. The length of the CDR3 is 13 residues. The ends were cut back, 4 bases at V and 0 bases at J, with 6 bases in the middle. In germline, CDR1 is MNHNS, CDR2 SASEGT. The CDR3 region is CASSGRTNYGYTF. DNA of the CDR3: TGTGCCAGCAGTGGACGGACTAACTATGGCTACACCTTC.

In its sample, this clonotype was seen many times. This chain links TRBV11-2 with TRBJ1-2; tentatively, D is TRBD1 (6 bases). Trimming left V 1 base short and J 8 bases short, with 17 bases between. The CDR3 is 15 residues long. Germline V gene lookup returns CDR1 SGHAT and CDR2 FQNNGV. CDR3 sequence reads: CASSLVRGAGGGYTF. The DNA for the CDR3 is TGTGCCAGCAGCTTAGTCCGGGGGGCTGGTGGGGGCTACACCTTC.

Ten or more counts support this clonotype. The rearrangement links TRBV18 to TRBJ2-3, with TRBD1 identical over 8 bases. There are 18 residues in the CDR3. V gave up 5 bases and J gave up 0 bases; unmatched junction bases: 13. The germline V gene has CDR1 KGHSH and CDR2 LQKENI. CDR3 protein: CASSTAPTGGPSTDTQYF. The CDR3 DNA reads TGTGCCAGCTCAACAGCCCCTACAGGGGGTCCTAGCACAGATACGCAGTATTTT.

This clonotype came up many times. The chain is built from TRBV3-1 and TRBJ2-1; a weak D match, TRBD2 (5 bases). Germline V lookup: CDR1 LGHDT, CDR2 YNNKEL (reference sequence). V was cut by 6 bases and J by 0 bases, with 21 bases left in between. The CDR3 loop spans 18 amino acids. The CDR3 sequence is CASSRRSDSASSYNEQFF. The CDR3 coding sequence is TGTGCCAGCAGTCGAAGATCGGATAGCGCGAGCTCCTACAATGAGCAGTTCTTC.

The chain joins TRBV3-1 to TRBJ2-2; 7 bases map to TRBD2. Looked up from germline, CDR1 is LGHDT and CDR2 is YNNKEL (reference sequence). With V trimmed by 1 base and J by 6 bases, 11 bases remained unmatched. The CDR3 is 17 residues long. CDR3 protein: CASSQAGRPLSAGELFF. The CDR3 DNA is TGTGCCAGCAGCCAAGCCGGGAGGCCGCTTAGTGCCGGGGAGCTGTTTTTT.

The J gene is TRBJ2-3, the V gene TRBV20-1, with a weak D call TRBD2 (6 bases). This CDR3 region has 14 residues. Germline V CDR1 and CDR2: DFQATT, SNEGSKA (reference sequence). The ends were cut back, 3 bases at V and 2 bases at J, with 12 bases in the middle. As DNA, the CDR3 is TGCAGTGCTAGGGGTAGCGGATCCACAGATACGCAGTATTTT. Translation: CSARGSGSTDTQYF.

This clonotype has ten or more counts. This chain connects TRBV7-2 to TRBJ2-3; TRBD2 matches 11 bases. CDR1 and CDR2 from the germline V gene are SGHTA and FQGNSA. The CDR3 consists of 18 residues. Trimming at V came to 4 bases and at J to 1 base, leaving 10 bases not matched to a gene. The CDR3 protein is CASSWGTSGDLGTDTQYF. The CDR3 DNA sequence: TGTGCCAGCAGCTGGGGGACTAGCGGAGACCTGGGCACAGATACGCAGTATTTT.

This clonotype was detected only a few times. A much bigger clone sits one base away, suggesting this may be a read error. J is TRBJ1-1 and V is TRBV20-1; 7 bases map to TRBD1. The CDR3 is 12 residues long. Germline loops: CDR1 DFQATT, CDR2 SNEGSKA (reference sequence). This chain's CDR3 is CSAPQGDTGAFF. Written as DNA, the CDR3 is TGCAGTGCTCCTCAGGGGGACACTGGAGCTTTCTTT.

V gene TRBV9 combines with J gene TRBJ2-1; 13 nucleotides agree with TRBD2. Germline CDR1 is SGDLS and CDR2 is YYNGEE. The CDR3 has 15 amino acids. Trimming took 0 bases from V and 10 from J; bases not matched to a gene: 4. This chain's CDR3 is CASSVVTSGRGEQFF. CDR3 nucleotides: TGTGCCAGCAGCGTAGTAACTAGCGGGAGGGGGGAGCAGTTCTTC.

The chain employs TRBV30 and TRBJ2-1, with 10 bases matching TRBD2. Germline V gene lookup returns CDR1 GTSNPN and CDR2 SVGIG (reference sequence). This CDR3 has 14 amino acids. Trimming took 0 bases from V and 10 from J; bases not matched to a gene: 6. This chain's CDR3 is CAWSVLAGVGEQFF. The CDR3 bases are TGTGCCTGGAGTGTCCTAGCGGGAGTGGGGGAGCAGTTCTTC. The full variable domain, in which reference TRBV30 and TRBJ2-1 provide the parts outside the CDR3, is SQTIHQWPATLVQPVGSPLSLECTVEGTSNPNLYWYRQAAGRGLQLLFYSVGIGQISSEVPQNLSASRPQDRQFILSSKKLLLSDSGFYLCAWSVLAGVGEQFFGPGTRLTVL.

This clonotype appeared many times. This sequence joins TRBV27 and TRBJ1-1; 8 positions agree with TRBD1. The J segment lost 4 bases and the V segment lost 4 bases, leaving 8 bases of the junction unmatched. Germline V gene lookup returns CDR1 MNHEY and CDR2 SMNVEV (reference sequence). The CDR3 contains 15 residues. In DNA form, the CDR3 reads TGTGCCAGCAGTTCCATAGAGACAGGGGCCACTGAAGCTTTCTTT. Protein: CASSSIETGATEAFF.

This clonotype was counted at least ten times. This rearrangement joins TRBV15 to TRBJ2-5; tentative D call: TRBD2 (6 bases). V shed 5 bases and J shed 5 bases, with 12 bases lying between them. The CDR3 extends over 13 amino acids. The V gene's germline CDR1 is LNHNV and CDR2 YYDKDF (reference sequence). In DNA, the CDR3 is TGTGCCACCAGCGCGGGAACTAGGGAGACCCAGTACTTC. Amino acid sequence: CATSAGTRETQYF.

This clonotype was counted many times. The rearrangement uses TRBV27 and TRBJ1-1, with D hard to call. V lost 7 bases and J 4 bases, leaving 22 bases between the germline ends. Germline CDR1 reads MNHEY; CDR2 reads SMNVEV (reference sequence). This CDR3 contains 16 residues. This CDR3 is CASTPVMGWEGTEAFF. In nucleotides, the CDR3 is TGTGCCAGCACCCCCGTAATGGGATGGGAGGGCACTGAAGCTTTCTTT.

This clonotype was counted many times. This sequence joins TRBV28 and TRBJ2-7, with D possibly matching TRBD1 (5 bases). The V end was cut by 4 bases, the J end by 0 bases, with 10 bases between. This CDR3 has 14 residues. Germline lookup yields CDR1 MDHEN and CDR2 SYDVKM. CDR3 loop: CASSWGDHSYEQYF. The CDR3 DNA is TGTGCCAGCAGTTGGGGCGACCACTCCTACGAGCAGTACTTC.

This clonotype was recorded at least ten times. CDR3 DNA: TGTGCCAGCAGCCAGGTTCTCGGAGAGCAGTACTTC. This sequence encodes CASSQVLGEQYF. This sequence joins TRBV3-1 and TRBJ2-7, with unresolved D. The V end was cut by 3 bases, the J end by 7 bases, with 10 bases between. From germline, CDR1 is LGHDT and CDR2 YNNKEL (reference sequence). The CDR3 consists of 12 residues.

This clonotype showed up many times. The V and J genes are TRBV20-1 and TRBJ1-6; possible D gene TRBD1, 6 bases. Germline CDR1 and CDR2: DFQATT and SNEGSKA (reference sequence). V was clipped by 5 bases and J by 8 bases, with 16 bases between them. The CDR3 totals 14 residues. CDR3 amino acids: CSAHPRGVDSPLHF. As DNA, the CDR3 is TGCAGTGCTCACCCCAGGGGTGTGGATTCACCCCTCCACTTT.

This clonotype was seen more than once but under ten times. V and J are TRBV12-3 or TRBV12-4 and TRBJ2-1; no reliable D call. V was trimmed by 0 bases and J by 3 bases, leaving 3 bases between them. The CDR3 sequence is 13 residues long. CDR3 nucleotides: TGTGCCAGCAGTTTAGCCTTCTACAATGAGCAGTTCTTC. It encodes CASSLAFYNEQFF.

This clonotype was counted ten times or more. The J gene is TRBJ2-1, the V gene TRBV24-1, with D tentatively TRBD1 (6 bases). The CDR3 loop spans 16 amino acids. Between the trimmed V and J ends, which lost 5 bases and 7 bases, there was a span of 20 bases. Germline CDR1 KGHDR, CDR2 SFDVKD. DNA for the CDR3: TGTGCCACCAGTGGATGGGAGTGGCAGGGGATAAATGAGCAGTTCTTC. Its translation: CATSGWEWQGINEQFF.

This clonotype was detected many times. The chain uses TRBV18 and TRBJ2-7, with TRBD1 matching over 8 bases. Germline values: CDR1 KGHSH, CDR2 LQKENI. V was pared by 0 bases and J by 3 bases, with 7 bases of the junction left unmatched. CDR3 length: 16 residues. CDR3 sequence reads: CASSPPVNRGFYEQYF. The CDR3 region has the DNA TGTGCCAGCTCACCACCGGTGAACAGGGGGTTCTACGAGCAGTACTTC.